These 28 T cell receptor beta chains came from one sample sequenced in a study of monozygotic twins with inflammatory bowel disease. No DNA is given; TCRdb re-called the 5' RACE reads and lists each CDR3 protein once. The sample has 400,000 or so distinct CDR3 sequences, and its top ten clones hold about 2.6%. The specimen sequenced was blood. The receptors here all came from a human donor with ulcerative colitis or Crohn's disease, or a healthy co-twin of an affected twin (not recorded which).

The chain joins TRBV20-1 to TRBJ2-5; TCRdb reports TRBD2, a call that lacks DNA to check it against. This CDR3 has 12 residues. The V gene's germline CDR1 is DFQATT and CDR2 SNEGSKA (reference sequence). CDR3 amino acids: CSAPAGKETQYF.

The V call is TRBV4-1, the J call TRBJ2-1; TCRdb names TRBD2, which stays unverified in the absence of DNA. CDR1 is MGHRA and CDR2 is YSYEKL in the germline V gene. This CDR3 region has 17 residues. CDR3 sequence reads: CASSQGQGTGLADEQFF.

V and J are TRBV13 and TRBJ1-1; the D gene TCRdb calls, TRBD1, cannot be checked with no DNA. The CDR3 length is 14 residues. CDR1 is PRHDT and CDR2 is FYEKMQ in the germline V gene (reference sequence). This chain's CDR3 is CASKRKDIYTEAFF. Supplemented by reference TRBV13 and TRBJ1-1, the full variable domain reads AAGVIQSPRHLIKEKRETATLKCYPIPRHDTVYWYQQGPGQDPQFLISFYEKMQSDKGSIPDRFSAQQFSDYHSELNMSSLELGDSALYFCASKRKDIYTEAFFGQGTRLTVV.

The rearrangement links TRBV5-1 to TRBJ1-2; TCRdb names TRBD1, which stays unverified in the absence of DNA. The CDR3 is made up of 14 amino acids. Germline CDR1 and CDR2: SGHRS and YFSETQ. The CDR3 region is CASSPGTGAGGYTF.

This CDR3 is CASSYYTSKRGWSLGQETQYF. V gene TRBV6-2 or TRBV6-3 combines with J gene TRBJ2-5; lacking DNA, the TRBD2 call made by TCRdb goes unchecked. Germline CDR1 and CDR2: MNHEY and SVGEGT. CDR3 length: 21 amino acids.

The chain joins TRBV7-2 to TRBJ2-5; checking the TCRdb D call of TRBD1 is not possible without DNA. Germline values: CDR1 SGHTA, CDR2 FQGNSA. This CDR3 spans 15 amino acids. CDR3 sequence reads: CASSPVGGRQETQYF. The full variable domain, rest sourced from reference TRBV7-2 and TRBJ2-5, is GAGVSQSPSNKVTEKGKDVELRCDPISGHTALYWYRQSLGQGLEFLIYFQGNSAPDKSGLPSDRFSAERTGGSVSTLTIQRTQQEDSAVYLCASSPVGGRQETQYFGPGTRLLVL.

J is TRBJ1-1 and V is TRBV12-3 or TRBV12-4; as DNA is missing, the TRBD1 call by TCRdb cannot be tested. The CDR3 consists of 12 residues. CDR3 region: CASTPGMLEAFF.

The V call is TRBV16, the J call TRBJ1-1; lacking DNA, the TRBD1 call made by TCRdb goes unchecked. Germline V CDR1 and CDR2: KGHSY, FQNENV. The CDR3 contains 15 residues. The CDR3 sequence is CASSQFRTANTEAFF.

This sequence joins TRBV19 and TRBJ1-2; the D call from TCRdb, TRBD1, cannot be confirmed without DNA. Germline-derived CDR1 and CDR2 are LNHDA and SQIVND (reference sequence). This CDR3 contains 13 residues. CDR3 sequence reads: CASTRGQGGGYTF. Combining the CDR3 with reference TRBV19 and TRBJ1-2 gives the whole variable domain DGGITQSPKYLFRKEGQNVTLSCEQNLNHDAMYWYRQDPGQGLRLIYYSQIVNDFQKGDIAEGYSVSREKKESFPLTVTSAQKNPTAFYLCASTRGQGGGYTFGSGTRLTVV.

The CDR3 region is CASRSGGAGELFF. This chain links TRBV28 with TRBJ2-2; without DNA, the TCRdb call of TRBD2 cannot be checked. From germline, CDR1 is MDHEN and CDR2 SYDVKM. This CDR3 contains 13 residues.

The CDR3 loop reads CASSYRLGGNSPLHF. The chain has TRBV12-3 or TRBV12-4 and TRBJ1-6. The CDR3 length is 15 residues.

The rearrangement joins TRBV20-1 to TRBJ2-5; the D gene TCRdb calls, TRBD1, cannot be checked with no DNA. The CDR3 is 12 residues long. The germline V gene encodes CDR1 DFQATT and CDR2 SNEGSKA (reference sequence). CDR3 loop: CSARTVEETQYF.

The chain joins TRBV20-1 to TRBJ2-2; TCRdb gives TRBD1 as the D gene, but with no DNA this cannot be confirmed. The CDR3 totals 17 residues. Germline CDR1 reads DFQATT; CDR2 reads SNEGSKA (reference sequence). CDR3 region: CSASPNPLAGYTGELFF.

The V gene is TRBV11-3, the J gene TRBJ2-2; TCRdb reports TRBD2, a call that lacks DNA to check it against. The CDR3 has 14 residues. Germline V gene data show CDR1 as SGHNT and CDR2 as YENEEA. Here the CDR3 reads CASSSTGEVGELFF.

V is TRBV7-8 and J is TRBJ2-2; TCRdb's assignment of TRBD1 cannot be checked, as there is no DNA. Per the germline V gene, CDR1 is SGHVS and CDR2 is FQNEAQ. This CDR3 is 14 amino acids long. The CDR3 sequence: CASSLMAPTGELFF.

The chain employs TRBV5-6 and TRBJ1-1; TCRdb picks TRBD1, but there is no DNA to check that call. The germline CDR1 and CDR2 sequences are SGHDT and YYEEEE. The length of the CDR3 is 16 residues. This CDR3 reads CASSVAGGIMNTEAFF.

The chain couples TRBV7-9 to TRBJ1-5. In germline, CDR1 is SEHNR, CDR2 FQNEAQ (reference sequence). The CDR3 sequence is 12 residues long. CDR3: CASSFTNQPQHF.

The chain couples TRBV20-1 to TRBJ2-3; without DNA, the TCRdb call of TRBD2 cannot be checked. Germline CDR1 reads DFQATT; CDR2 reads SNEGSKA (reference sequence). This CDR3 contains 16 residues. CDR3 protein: CSAVREGPTRGDTQYF.

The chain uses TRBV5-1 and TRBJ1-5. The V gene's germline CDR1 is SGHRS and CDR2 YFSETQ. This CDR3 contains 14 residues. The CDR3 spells CASSLGQVNQPQHF. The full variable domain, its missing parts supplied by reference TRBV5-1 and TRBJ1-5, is KAGVTQTPRYLIKTRGQQVTLSCSPISGHRSVSWYQQTPGQGLQFLFEYFSETQRNKGNFPGRFSGRQFSNSRSEMNVSTLELGDSALYLCASSLGQVNQPQHFGDGTRLSIL.

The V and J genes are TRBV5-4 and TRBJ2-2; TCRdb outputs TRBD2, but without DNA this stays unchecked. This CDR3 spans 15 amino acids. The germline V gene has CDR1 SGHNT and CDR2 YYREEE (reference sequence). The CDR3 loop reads CASSRDFRGTGELFF.

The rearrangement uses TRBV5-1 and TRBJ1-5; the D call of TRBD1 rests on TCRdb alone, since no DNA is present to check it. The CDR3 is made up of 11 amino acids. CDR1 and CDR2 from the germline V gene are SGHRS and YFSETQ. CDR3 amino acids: CASSLTGGNPF.

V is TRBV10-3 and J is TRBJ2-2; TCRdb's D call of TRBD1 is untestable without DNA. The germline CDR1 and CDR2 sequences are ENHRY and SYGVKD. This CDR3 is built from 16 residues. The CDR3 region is CAISVLKAGDTGELFF.

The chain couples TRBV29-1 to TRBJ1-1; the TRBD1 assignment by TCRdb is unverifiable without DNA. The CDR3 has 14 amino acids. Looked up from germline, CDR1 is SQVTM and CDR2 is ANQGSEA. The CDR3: CSVPTYTGSPEAFF.

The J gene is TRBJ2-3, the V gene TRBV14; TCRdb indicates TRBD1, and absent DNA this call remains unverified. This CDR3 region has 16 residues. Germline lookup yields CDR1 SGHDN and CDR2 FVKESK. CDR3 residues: CASSQSGGQPTDTQYF.

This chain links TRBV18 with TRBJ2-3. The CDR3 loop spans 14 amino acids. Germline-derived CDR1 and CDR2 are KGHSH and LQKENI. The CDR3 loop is CASIRQKSTDTQYF.

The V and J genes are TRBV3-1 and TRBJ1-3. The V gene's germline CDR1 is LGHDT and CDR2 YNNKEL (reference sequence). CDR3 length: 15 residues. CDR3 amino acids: CASSPRSFSGNTIYF.

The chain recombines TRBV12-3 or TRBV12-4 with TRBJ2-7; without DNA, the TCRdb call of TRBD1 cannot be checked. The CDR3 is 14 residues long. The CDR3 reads CASSWNRVVYEQYF.

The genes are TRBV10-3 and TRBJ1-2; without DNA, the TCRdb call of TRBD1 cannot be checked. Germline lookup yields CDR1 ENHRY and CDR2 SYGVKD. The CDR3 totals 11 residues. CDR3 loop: CAISTGDGYTF.